This T cell receptor beta chain was found in a study of CD8+CD57+ T cells in acquired aplastic anemia. Findings and caveats of the study: The same twenty-nine CD8+ CDR3 sequences occurred in patients and in controls.

Investigators profiled TCR beta VDJ and CDR3 from genomic DNA template. TCRdb passed the reads through MiXCR, listing each CDR3 protein once. The sample includes approximately 180,000 distinct CDR3 sequences, 55% to 65% of them seen just once. As concerns this clonotype: The antigen remains unidentified.

Germline V lookup: CDR1 LGHDT, CDR2 YNNKEL (reference sequence). V lost 0 bases and J 1 base, leaving 13 bases between the germline ends. This CDR3 is built from 16 residues. Only patients with CD8+CD57+ cell expansion on flow cytometry were chosen for sequencing. The receptor was isolated from a human donor with aplastic anemia. The chain combines TRBV3-1 with TRBJ2-7, with D perhaps matching TRBD2 (5 bases). The sample comprised sorted CD4+, CD8+, or CD8+CD57+ T cells (not recorded which) from PBMCs. The CDR3 loop reads CASSQDKRAESYEQYF. CDR3 sequence (DNA): TGTGCCAGCAGCCAAGATAAGAGGGCGGAGTCCTACGAGCAGTACTTC.